The following is a T cell receptor beta chain sequence with its context. Its target is not known. These data come from a study of cytomegalovirus exposure and HLA in healthy donors. General study results and limits: About 87% or about 30% of the time was how often most TCR beta V segments were productive, according to an earlier analysis. Overall, roughly 170 TCR beta chains were annotated as cytomegalovirus-associated. The classifier reportedly diagnosed cytomegalovirus status with high sensitivity and specificity.

Trimming took 4 bases from V and 7 from J; bases not matched to a gene: 6. The CDR3 has 15 amino acids. Germline V lookup: CDR1 SGHDT, CDR2 YYEEEE. The PCR used 60 Vbeta and 13 Jbeta primers. TCRdb's copy holds only in-frame clones and misses some; the assay was immunoSEQ multiplex PCR. The sample yields around 100,000 clones, about 85% seen once. V and J are TRBV5-6 and TRBJ1-6, with 9 bases aligning to TRBD1. The receptor was isolated from a female donor in good health and CMV-seropositive. Sequencing input: PBMCs. CDR3 loop: CASSPGTGLNSPLHF. CDR3 bases: TGTGCCAGCAGCCCTGGGACAGGGCTCAATTCACCCCTCCACTTT.